This is a list of T cell receptor beta chains from one sample in a study of cytomegalovirus exposure and HLA in healthy donors. Assay used: immunoSEQ multiplex PCR; TCRdb lists only in-frame clones, some missing. The repertoire shows 60,000 to 70,000 clones; the top ten hold around a sixth. Specimen: PBMCs. The origin of the receptors is a boy aged 5-17 years in good health and CMV-seronegative. Each CDR3 is given with its conserved first and last residue. A D gene is named only where the DNA matches it firmly.

J: TRBJ2-3
D: -
V: TRBV14
CDR3: CASSKSASTDTQYF
DNA: TGTGCCAGCAGCAAAAGCGCATCGACAGATACGCAGTATTTT

J: TRBJ1-3
D: TRBD1
V: TRBV9
CDR3: CASSGMTGSGNTIYF
DNA: TGTGCCAGCAGCGGAATGACAGGGTCTGGAAACACCATATATTTT

J: TRBJ2-5
D: TRBD1
V: TRBV27
CDR3: CASSLGPGQGETQYF
DNA: TGTGCCAGCAGTTTAGGCCCGGGACAGGGAGAGACCCAGTACTTC

J: TRBJ1-6
D: -
V: TRBV4-3
CDR3: CASSQVRGPGALHF
DNA: TGCGCCAGCAGCCAAGTTAGGGGTCCCGGTGCCCTCCACTTT

J: TRBJ1-1
D: TRBD1
V: TRBV6-5
CDR3: CASSLRTGFNTEAFF
DNA: TGTGCCAGCAGTCTTCGGACAGGCTTCAACACTGAAGCTTTCTTT

J: TRBJ2-7
D: TRBD1
V: TRBV11-2
CDR3: CASSPPGQLHF
DNA: TGTGCCAGCAGCCCACCGGGACAGCTGCACTTC

J: TRBJ2-7
D: -
V: TRBV27
CDR3: CASSFTGSEQYF
DNA: TGTGCCAGCAGTTTCACAGGGTCCGAGCAGTACTTC

J: TRBJ1-1
D: TRBD1
V: TRBV6-5
CDR3: CASSSGQGGNTEAFF
DNA: TGTGCCAGCAGTTCTGGACAGGGGGGGAACACTGAAGCTTTCTTT

J: TRBJ2-7
D: TRBD1
V: TRBV30
CDR3: CAWRGQRGTASFYEQYF
DNA: TGTGCCTGGAGAGGTCAGAGAGGGACAGCCTCATTTTACGAGCAGTACTTC

J: TRBJ2-7
D: -
V: TRBV6-1
CDR3: CASSQQGLYEQYF
DNA: TGTGCCAGCAGCCAACAGGGTTTATACGAGCAGTACTTC

J: TRBJ2-4
D: -
V: TRBV5-1
CDR3: CASSLRWGGENIQYF
DNA: TGCGCCAGCAGCTTGCGCTGGGGCGGGGAAAACATTCAGTACTTC

J: TRBJ2-3
D: -
V: TRBV7-9
CDR3: CASSRPRGNTQYF
DNA: TGTGCCAGCAGCCGGCCCCGGGGAAATACGCAGTATTTT

J: TRBJ1-1
D: -
V: TRBV27
CDR3: CASSLTANTEAFF
DNA: TGTGCCAGCAGTCTGACAGCGAACACTGAAGCTTTCTTT

J: TRBJ2-5
D: TRBD1
V: TRBV7-2
CDR3: CASSFDRAETQYF
DNA: TGTGCCAGCAGCTTCGACAGGGCGGAGACCCAGTACTTC

J: TRBJ1-5
D: -
V: TRBV27
CDR3: CASSFKHRGNQPQHF
DNA: TGTGCCAGCAGTTTCAAACACAGGGGCAATCAGCCCCAGCATTTT

J: TRBJ1-1
D: -
V: TRBV2
CDR3: CASGAVKATEAFF
DNA: TGTGCCAGCGGAGCGGTGAAGGCCACTGAAGCTTTCTTT

J: TRBJ1-1
D: -
V: TRBV15
CDR3: CATSRAQGVQGTEAFF
DNA: TGTGCCACCAGCAGAGCACAAGGGGTCCAGGGCACTGAAGCTTTCTTT

J: TRBJ2-2
D: -
V: TRBV10-1
CDR3: CASSELTPGSTGELFF
DNA: TGCGCCAGCAGTGAATTGACTCCGGGGTCCACCGGGGAGCTGTTTTTT

J: TRBJ1-2
D: -
V: TRBV10-3
CDR3: CAIKGPGDYNYGYTF
DNA: TGTGCCATCAAGGGGCCTGGGGACTACAACTATGGCTACACCTTC

J: TRBJ1-5
D: -
V: TRBV6-1
CDR3: CASSEEGALNTGPQHF
DNA: TGTGCCAGCAGTGAAGAAGGGGCACTAAACACGGGGCCCCAGCATTTT

J: TRBJ1-1
D: -
V: TRBV28
CDR3: CASSSQGKPHTEAFF
DNA: TGTGCCAGCAGTTCGCAGGGGAAGCCCCACACTGAAGCTTTCTTT

J: TRBJ1-3
D: TRBD1
V: TRBV9
CDR3: CASSVGGTAGNTIYF
DNA: TGTGCCAGCAGCGTAGGAGGGACAGCCGGAAACACCATATATTTT

J: TRBJ1-2
D: -
V: TRBV10-3
CDR3: CAIRPRLDYGYTF
DNA: TGTGCCATCCGTCCGAGGTTGGACTATGGCTACACCTTC

J: TRBJ1-4
D: -
V: TRBV19
CDR3: CASSRPDSINEKLFF
DNA: TGTGCCAGTAGCCGTCCGGACAGTATTAATGAAAAACTGTTTTTT